These 26 T cell receptor beta chains were all obtained from the same sample, sequenced in a study of human T cells and chemical hapten exposure. Time point reported: patch test 2, 6 weeks after DPC sensitization. Treatment denoted: therapeutic diphenylcyclopropenone sensitization with weekly scalp DPC. TCRdb itself ran the RACE reads through MiXCR, one entry per CDR3 protein. The sample lists 85,000 or so distinct CDR3 sequences, roughly 10% occurring once. Material: whole blood, obtained in connection with sensitization to the hapten diphenylcyclopropenone (DPC). Every receptor here comes from a man between 18 and 35 years old with alopecia areata. Some clones in this sample may be carry-over from other donors' samples.

The table lists this clonotype with many counts. The chain carries TRBV7-7 and TRBJ2-2; 9 nucleotides align to TRBD2. This CDR3 has 16 residues. The junction had 4 bases not matched to a gene; V was cut back by 5 bases and J by 0 bases. CDR1 is SSHAT, CDR2 FNYEAQ, per germline (reference sequence). The CDR3 sequence: CASSKGTSPNTGELFF. CDR3 DNA sequence: TGTGCCAGCAGCAAGGGGACTAGCCCGAACACCGGGGAGCTGTTTTTT. Combining the CDR3 with reference TRBV7-7 and TRBJ2-2 gives the whole variable domain GAGVSQSPRYKVTKRGQDVTLRCDPISSHATLYWYQQALGQGPEFLTYFNYEAQPDKSGLPSDRFSAERPEGSISTLTIQRTEQRDSAMYRCASSKGTSPNTGELFFGEGSRLTVL.

This clonotype was counted at least ten times. The chain's CDR3 is CASSLSAGAGYEQYF. CDR3 DNA: TGTGCCAGCAGCTTAAGCGCGGGGGCGGGCTACGAGCAGTACTTC. V and J are TRBV7-3 and TRBJ2-7; maybe TRBD2 (7 bases). The germline V and J ends were trimmed by 1 base and 3 bases, with 13 bases remaining between them. The CDR3 runs 15 residues. Germline CDR1 reads SGHTA; CDR2 reads FQGTGA. The full variable domain, completed using reference TRBV7-3 and TRBJ2-7, is GAGVSQTPSNKVTEKGKYVELRCDPISGHTALYWYRQSLGQGPEFLIYFQGTGAADDSGLPNDRFFAVRPEGSVSTLKIQRTERGDSAVYLCASSLSAGAGYEQYFGPGTRLTVT.

J is TRBJ1-4 and V is TRBV10-3; weak D call: TRBD1 (5 bases). This CDR3 has 11 residues. The V end was cut by 6 bases, the J end by 10 bases, with 9 bases between. Germline lookup yields CDR1 ENHRY and CDR2 SYGVKD. The CDR3 here is CAIRGEGKLFF. For the CDR3, the DNA is TGTGCCATCAGAGGGGAAGGAAAACTGTTTTTT.

This clonotype was found many times. The genes are TRBV7-8 and TRBJ1-6, with 8 bases identical to TRBD1. The CDR3 runs 15 residues. Germline trimming cut 3 bases from V and 9 bases from J; bases unmatched to any gene: 7. CDR1 and CDR2 (germline): SGHVS, FQNEAQ. The CDR3 DNA follows: TGTGCCAGCAGCTTTGCTGACAGGGGATTTTCACCCCTCCACTTT. Translated: CASSFADRGFSPLHF.

This clonotype was counted a few times. V is TRBV11-3 and J is TRBJ1-1; the match to TRBD1 covers 7 bases. CDR1 is SGHNT, CDR2 YENEEA, per germline. With V trimmed by 5 bases and J by 4 bases, 7 bases remained unmatched. The CDR3 spans 14 residues. CDR3 DNA sequence: TGTGCCAGCAGCGAGACAGGGCTCGGCACTGAAGCTTTCTTT. Translation: CASSETGLGTEAFF. Full variable domain (remainder filled in from reference TRBV11-3 and TRBJ1-1): EAGVVQSPRYKIIEKKQPVAFWCNPISGHNTLYWYLQNLGQGPELLIRYENEEAVDDSQLPKDRFSAERLKGVDSTLKIQPAELGDSAVYLCASSETGLGTEAFFGQGTRLTVV.

This clonotype was seen a handful of times. The CDR3 DNA sequence: TGTGCCAGCAGCTTAAAGGTGGCAGACCTAAAGACCCAGTACTTC. Translation: CASSLKVADLKTQYF. This chain uses TRBV7-9 with TRBJ2-5, with unresolved D. There are 15 residues in the CDR3. Trimming cost V 2 bases and J 6 bases, with 16 bases left between them. Germline V lookup: CDR1 SEHNR, CDR2 FQNEAQ (reference sequence).

The chain recombines TRBV6-2 or TRBV6-3 with TRBJ2-3, with D possibly TRBD2 on 5 matching bases. The CDR3 runs to 17 residues. Deletions cut 0 bases from V and 2 bases from J, with 15 bases between. Germline CDR1 MNHEY, CDR2 SVGEGT. The DNA of the CDR3 is TGTGCCAGCAGTTACTCGAGCCTAGCACGACACACAGATACGCAGTATTTT. Translated, it gives CASSYSSLARHTDTQYF.

This clonotype was seen a handful of times. The V call is TRBV7-6, the J call TRBJ2-2, with 12 positions matching TRBD1. V was clipped by 2 bases and J by 1 base; unmatched bases: 11. Germline-derived CDR1 and CDR2 are SGHVS and FNYEAQ. The CDR3 spans 20 residues. The CDR3 bases are TGTGCCAGCAGCTTAATTAGGGGACAGGGGGCTCTCCGGAACACCGGGGAGCTGTTTTTT. It encodes CASSLIRGQGALRNTGELFF.

The J gene is TRBJ2-5, the V gene TRBV19, with a possible D match to TRBD2 (5 bases). The germline CDR1 and CDR2 sequences are LNHDA and SQIVND (reference sequence). The CDR3 loop spans 13 amino acids. V dropped 3 bases and J dropped 5 bases, with 10 bases sitting between them. CDR3 region: CASSIGIPETQYF. CDR3 DNA: TGTGCCAGTAGTATCGGGATTCCGGAGACCCAGTACTTC. Complete variable domain (other parts from reference TRBV19 and TRBJ2-5): DGGITQSPKYLFRKEGQNVTLSCEQNLNHDAMYWYRQDPGQGLRLIYYSQIVNDFQKGDIAEGYSVSREKKESFPLTVTSAQKNPTAFYLCASSIGIPETQYFGPGTRLLVL.

This clonotype was counted many times. The chain employs TRBV7-9 and TRBJ2-3; D gene uncertain. V was shortened by 0 bases and J by 2 bases, with 9 bases between the two germline ends. Germline loops: CDR1 SEHNR, CDR2 FQNEAQ (reference sequence). The CDR3 runs to 15 residues. CDR3 nucleotides: TGTGCCAGCAGCTTAGCGGTCGGCTTCACAGATACGCAGTATTTT. Amino acids: CASSLAVGFTDTQYF.

The sample holds many counts of this clonotype. The chain joins TRBV7-8 to TRBJ2-2; D gene ambiguous. Germline CDR1 is SGHVS and CDR2 is FQNEAQ. The length of the CDR3 is 14 residues. Trimming removed 5 bases from V and 1 base from J, with 8 bases in between. CDR3: CASSLDVNTGELFF. Written as DNA, the CDR3 is TGTGCCAGCAGCCTCGATGTGAACACCGGGGAGCTGTTTTTT. The complete variable domain, with remaining parts taken from reference TRBV7-8 and TRBJ2-2, reads GAGVSQSPRYKVAKRGQDVALRCDPISGHVSLFWYQQALGQGPEFLTYFQNEAQLDKSGLPSDRFFAERPEGSVSTLKIQRTQQEDSAVYLCASSLDVNTGELFFGEGSRLTVL.

In this sample, this clonotype turned up many times. The chain is built from TRBV4-3 and TRBJ2-7; 10 bases fit TRBD1. The V segment lost 2 bases and the J segment 6 bases; nucleotides outside the gene matches: 4. The CDR3 consists of 14 residues. Germline assignment: CDR1 LGHNA and CDR2 YSLEER. CDR3 residues: CASSQTGTGVEQYF. CDR3 bases: TGCGCCAGCAGCCAAACCGGGACAGGGGTCGAGCAGTACTTC.

The DNA for the CDR3 is TGCAGTGCGAGGACGGAGACTGAGCAGTTCTTC. Its protein is CSARTETEQFF. The rearrangement links TRBV20-1 to TRBJ2-1; D is unresolved. Germline CDR1 is DFQATT and CDR2 is SNEGSKA (reference sequence). V lost 6 bases and J lost 9, with 12 bases in between. The CDR3 length is 11 residues.

There are a few counts of this clonotype. The gene calls are TRBV28 and TRBJ2-7; D is unclear. Trimming shortened V by 5 bases and J by 7 bases, and 18 bases separated the two germline ends. CDR1 is MDHEN, CDR2 SYDVKM, per germline. This CDR3 spans 14 amino acids. The CDR3 here is CASSPSWSLKEQYF. The CDR3 DNA sequence: TGTGCCAGCAGTCCCTCGTGGTCCCTTAAGGAGCAGTACTTC. Full variable domain (rest looked up from reference TRBV28 and TRBJ2-7): DVKVTQSSRYLVKRTGEKVFLECVQDMDHENMFWYRQDPGLGLRLIYFSYDVKMKEKGDIPEGYSVSREKKERFSLILESASTNQTSMYLCASSPSWSLKEQYFGPGTRLTVT.

Regarding this clonotype: With a much larger clone just one base away, this may be a read error. The V and J genes are TRBV11-2 and TRBJ2-1; D may match TRBD1 or TRBD2 (5 bases each). The CDR3 consists of 17 residues. The V gene's germline CDR1 is SGHAT and CDR2 FQNNGV. Trimming shortened V by 8 bases and J by 0 bases, and 20 bases separated the two germline ends. The chain's CDR3 is CASGPTGRRTSYNEQFF. The DNA for the CDR3 is TGTGCCAGCGGCCCGACGGGGCGGCGGACCTCCTACAATGAGCAGTTCTTC.

In regard to this clonotype: A much larger clone differs from this one at a single base, so this may be a read error. CDR3 sequence reads: CASSRGGNISPLHF. The CDR3 nucleotides read TGTGCCAGCAGCCGCGGGGGAAATATTTCACCCCTCCACTTT. The chain recombines TRBV11-2 with TRBJ1-6, with D possibly matching TRBD1 (5 bases). V lost 5 bases and J lost 9, with 14 bases in between. Looked up from germline, CDR1 is SGHAT and CDR2 is FQNNGV. The CDR3 runs to 14 residues.

This clonotype was seen more than once but under ten times. V and J are TRBV11-2 and TRBJ2-1; either TRBD1 or TRBD2 may fit D (5 bases each). Trimming removed 3 bases from V and 5 bases from J, with 11 bases in between. The germline V gene encodes CDR1 SGHAT and CDR2 FQNNGV. The CDR3 contains 14 residues. The CDR3 DNA follows: TGTGCCAGCAGCTTCGGGACGGAGAACAATGAGCAGTTCTTC. It yields the protein CASSFGTENNEQFF. Full variable domain (outside the CDR3, taken from reference TRBV11-2 and TRBJ2-1): EAGVAQSPRYKIIEKRQSVAFWCNPISGHATLYWYQQILGQGPKLLIQFQNNGVVDDSQLPKDRFSAERLKGVDSTLKIQPAKLEDSAVYLCASSFGTENNEQFFGPGTRLTVL.

This clonotype was seen only a few times. The chain couples TRBV5-5 to TRBJ2-5; TRBD2 agrees at 8 bases. The CDR3 covers 15 residues. CDR1 and CDR2 (germline): SGHKS, YYEKEE (reference sequence). Unmatched junction bases numbered 9, after V lost 3 bases and J lost 5 bases. Here the CDR3 DNA reads TGTGCCAGCAGCTCCGGGGGGGCCCTGGTGGAGACCCAGTACTTC. It is translated as CASSSGGALVETQYF.

A few counts support this clonotype. The J gene is TRBJ2-5, the V gene TRBV18; D is unclear. This CDR3 region has 12 residues. The V gene lost 2 bases and the J gene lost 4 bases, with 5 bases spanning the gap. Germline V gene lookup returns CDR1 KGHSH and CDR2 LQKENI. The CDR3 loop is CASSPSRETQYF. Written as DNA, the CDR3 is TGTGCCAGCTCACCATCACGAGAGACCCAGTACTTC.

This clonotype has just a few counts. The genes are TRBV5-6 and TRBJ1-1; D is ambiguous. The CDR3 extends over 15 amino acids. Trimming took off 0 bases at V and 0 bases at J, with 9 bases between the two ends. Germline CDR1 SGHDT, CDR2 YYEEEE. CDR3 sequence (DNA): TGTGCCAGCAGCTTGGATGGGAGTATGAACACTGAAGCTTTCTTT. It yields the protein CASSLDGSMNTEAFF.

This clonotype was recorded many times. The gene calls are TRBV3-1 and TRBJ2-1, with a tentative D call TRBD2 (6 bases). Trimming left V 1 base short and J 5 bases short, with 15 bases between. Germline lookup yields CDR1 LGHDT and CDR2 YNNKEL (reference sequence). This CDR3 comprises 16 residues. The CDR3 loop is CASSQAWGGGNNEQFF. In nucleotides, the CDR3 is TGTGCCAGCAGCCAAGCATGGGGAGGCGGGAACAATGAGCAGTTCTTC.

The genes are TRBV29-1 and TRBJ1-2, with D possibly matching TRBD1 (6 bases). The V end lost 7 bases, the J end lost 7 bases, and 16 bases lay between the germline ends. The CDR3 consists of 12 residues. Per the germline V gene, CDR1 is SQVTM and CDR2 is ANQGSEA. The CDR3 here is CSGLQGAVGYTF. CDR3 nucleotides: TGCAGCGGTCTACAGGGAGCGGTTGGCTACACCTTC.

The chain employs TRBV18 and TRBJ2-7, with 9 bases aligning to TRBD1. The CDR3 covers 15 residues. V trimming: 0 bases; J trimming: 5 bases; junction bases outside the gene matches: 5. CDR1 and CDR2 (germline): KGHSH, LQKENI. The CDR3 loop is CASSPPGQGNDEQYF. DNA for the CDR3: TGTGCCAGCTCACCACCAGGACAGGGGAACGACGAGCAGTACTTC.

In regard to this clonotype: This clone may be a read error of a much larger clone one base away. The chain joins TRBV11-2 to TRBJ1-4; D unclear. CDR3 size: 16 residues. Germline lookup yields CDR1 SGHAT and CDR2 FQNNGV. As DNA, the CDR3 is TGTGCCAGCAGCTATGCCCTTTGGACCCTTAATGAAAAACTGTCTTTT. Translated: CASSYALWTLNEKLSF.

Many counts were recorded for this clonotype. The chain links TRBV20-1 to TRBJ2-5; D uncertain. This CDR3 contains 15 residues. Looked up from germline, CDR1 is DFQATT and CDR2 is SNEGSKA (reference sequence). The V and J ends lost 0 bases and 0 bases respectively, with 11 bases between them. CDR3 residues: CSARDPWIDQETQYF. Here the CDR3 DNA reads TGCAGTGCTAGAGACCCTTGGATAGACCAAGAGACCCAGTACTTC.

The V call is TRBV20-1, the J call TRBJ2-7; D call uncertain. CDR1 DFQATT and CDR2 SNEGSKA come from the germline V gene (reference sequence). CDR3 length equals 12 residues. Trimming removed 4 bases at V and 5 bases at J, with 12 bases between. CDR3 sequence (DNA): TGCAGTGCTATAAAGGTAAAGCACGAGCAGTACTTC. Its protein is CSAIKVKHEQYF.